Included here is one T cell receptor (beta chain) sequence, with context. Its antigen remains unidentified. This sample stems from a study of shared clonotypes between healthy human individuals. Study-wide points: Only blood was sampled, and tissue TCR repertoires likely differ from blood ones.

Trimming left V 0 bases short and J 0 bases short, with 9 bases between. The V gene's germline CDR1 is MNHNS and CDR2 SASEGT. The CDR3 is 16 residues long. Measured with immunoSEQ multiplex PCR; TCRdb has only the in-frame clones, and not every one. Altogether around 610,000 clones are present, approximately 96% being singletons, with the ten largest covering about 0.12%. Selected positively for CCR7 and CD45RO-negative, naive CD8 cells excluded terminally differentiated effector memory CD45RA+ cells. This chain connects TRBV6-1 to TRBJ2-1; maybe TRBD2 (6 bases). The clonotype comes from a woman aged 25 to 39 in good health. Sequences were obtained from naive CD8+ T cells sorted from blood. The chain's CDR3 is CASSEARRDSYNEQFF. The CDR3, as DNA: TGTGCCAGCAGTGAAGCGCGGCGGGACTCCTACAATGAGCAGTTCTTC.